The 21 T cell receptor beta chains reported below all come from one sample, sequenced in a study of blood T cell repertoires in COVID-19. Profiled with immunoSEQ multiplex PCR; TCRdb holds only in-frame clones, not every one. Of over 130,000 clones listed, under 90% are singletons. Sequenced: PBMCs or T cells enriched from blood (not recorded which). The origin of the receptors is a man aged 50 to 60 in a cohort exposed to, infected with or recovered from COVID-19 (not recorded which).

The table lists this clone with a count of one. The chain recombines TRBV27 with TRBJ2-7, with TRBD1 identical over 8 bases. Germline V CDR1 and CDR2: MNHEY, SMNVEV (reference sequence). The CDR3 contains 13 residues. The ends lost 5 bases at V and 6 bases at J; junction bases unmatched: 6. CDR3 amino acids: CASSTGTGGEQYF. CDR3 DNA: TGTGCCAGCAGTACCGGGACAGGCGGCGAGCAGTACTTC.

The chain employs TRBV6-5 and TRBJ2-7; D is possibly TRBD1 (6 bases). Germline CDR1 MNHEY, CDR2 SVGAGI. Between the trimmed V and J ends, which lost 5 bases and 1 base, there was a span of 9 bases. The CDR3 covers 13 residues. The CDR3 sequence: CASSHDRSYEQYF. The CDR3 coding sequence is TGTGCCAGCAGTCATGACAGGTCCTACGAGCAGTACTTC.

This rearrangement joins TRBV27 to TRBJ2-1; 8 bases agree with TRBD2. From germline, CDR1 is MNHEY and CDR2 SMNVEV (reference sequence). CDR3 size: 14 residues. The J segment lost 5 bases and the V segment lost 2 bases, leaving 2 bases of the junction unmatched. For the CDR3, the DNA is TGTGCCAGCAGTTTAATACTAGCGGACAATGAGCAGTTCTTC. Its protein product is CASSLILADNEQFF.

The CDR3 nucleotides are TGTGCCAGCAGACGACTCTCCGGGACAGGGATTAGCAATCAGCCCCAGCATTTT. This gives the protein CASRRLSGTGISNQPQHF. This chain uses TRBV27 with TRBJ1-5; 9 bases line up with TRBD1. The CDR3 extends over 18 amino acids. Germline values: CDR1 MNHEY, CDR2 SMNVEV (reference sequence). The V and J ends lost 6 bases and 0 bases, in that order; junction bases with no gene match: 12.

This chain uses TRBV12-3 or TRBV12-4 with TRBJ1-2, with no clear D. Between the trimmed V and J ends, which lost 3 bases and 4 bases, there was a span of 9 bases. The CDR3 has 13 amino acids. The DNA for the CDR3 is TGTGCCAGCAGTTTTGGGCAGACCTATGGCTACACCTTC. This translates into CASSFGQTYGYTF.

V usage is TRBV7-8 and J usage is TRBJ2-1; D remains unclear. Germline lookup yields CDR1 SGHVS and CDR2 FQNEAQ. Trimming shortened V by 5 bases and J by 7 bases, and 15 bases separated the two germline ends. The CDR3 sequence is 14 residues long. Here the CDR3 DNA reads TGTGCCAGCAGCACCCCCGAGCGACGGAATGAGCAGTTCTTC. It encodes CASSTPERRNEQFF.

V is TRBV5-1 and J is TRBJ2-4, with 13 positions matching TRBD2. V dropped 2 bases and J dropped 5; count of bases not matched to a gene: 7. Germline CDR1 and CDR2: SGHRS and YFSETQ. This CDR3 region has 17 residues. CDR3 amino acids: CASSFRLAGGSENIQYF. The CDR3 DNA reads TGCGCCAGCAGCTTTCGACTAGCGGGAGGTTCGGAAAACATTCAGTACTTC.

The J gene is TRBJ2-5, the V gene TRBV7-3; no firm D call. Germline assignment: CDR1 SGHTA and CDR2 FQGTGA. V dropped 1 base and J dropped 5 bases, with 8 bases sitting between them. CDR3 length equals 13 residues. In DNA, the CDR3 is TGTGCCAGCAGCTTAAACTATGCGGAGACCCAGTACTTC. As protein: CASSLNYAETQYF.

This chain uses TRBV11-2 with TRBJ2-3, with D perhaps matching TRBD1 (7 bases). Germline loops: CDR1 SGHAT, CDR2 FQNNGV. CDR3 length: 14 amino acids. Trimming shortened V by 3 bases and J by 6 bases, and 13 bases separated the two germline ends. The CDR3 region has the DNA TGTGCCAGCAGCTTCGGAGGGGGCCCGGATACGCAGTATTTT. Its translation is CASSFGGGPDTQYF.

The chain combines TRBV11-2 with TRBJ2-1; TRBD1 agrees at 7 bases. CDR1 and CDR2 from the germline V gene are SGHAT and FQNNGV. The ends lost 5 bases at V and 8 bases at J; junction bases unmatched: 9. The CDR3 has 14 residues. The CDR3 DNA reads TGTGCCAGCAGCCCGCTGACAGGGTATGATGAGCAGTTCTTC. Translated: CASSPLTGYDEQFF.

This clone has just a few counts. The chain carries TRBV2 and TRBJ1-6; 7 bases are a match to TRBD1. V dropped 7 bases and J dropped 8; count of bases not matched to a gene: 8. The V gene's germline CDR1 is SNHLY and CDR2 FYNNEI. This CDR3 is built from 14 residues. CDR3 sequence (DNA): TGTGCCAGCAAGGGACAGCTTCGGGATTCACCCCTCCACTTT. Amino acids: CASKGQLRDSPLHF.

The V and J genes are TRBV18 and TRBJ1-2, with D unresolved. Germline CDR1 KGHSH, CDR2 LQKENI. CDR3 length: 13 amino acids. Trimming took 3 bases from V and 14 from J, leaving 19 bases between them. This CDR3 reads CASSPTEVRGGTF. As DNA, the CDR3 is TGTGCCAGCTCACCCACGGAGGTTAGAGGTGGGACCTTC.

The chain carries TRBV5-5 and TRBJ2-2; no reliable D call. The length of the CDR3 is 13 residues. V lost 1 base, J lost 5 bases, and 6 bases lay in between. Per germline, CDR1 SGHKS and CDR2 YYEKEE (reference sequence). CDR3: CASSLISTGELFF. CDR3 coding DNA: TGTGCCAGCAGCTTGATATCTACCGGGGAGCTGTTTTTT.

CDR3 region: CASSLGDSPNEKLFF. DNA for the CDR3: TGCGCCAGCAGCTTAGGGGACAGCCCGAATGAAAAACTGTTTTTT. The rearrangement links TRBV5-1 to TRBJ1-4, with TRBD1 identical over 7 bases. The ends lost 2 bases at V and 5 bases at J; junction bases unmatched: 6. This CDR3 is 15 amino acids long. Looked up from germline, CDR1 is SGHRS and CDR2 is YFSETQ.

For the CDR3, the DNA is TGTGCCAGCAGCCAAGATCAGGGGGTCTTGCCCGGGGAGCTGTTTTTT. Its protein is CASSQDQGVLPGELFF. The chain carries TRBV3-1 (or the pseudogene TRBV3-2) and TRBJ2-2; TRBD1 agrees at 7 bases. CDR3 length: 16 residues. CDR1 is LGHDT and CDR2 is YNNKEL in the germline V gene (reference sequence). The J segment lost 6 bases and the V segment lost 0 bases, leaving 7 bases of the junction unmatched.

This sequence joins TRBV27 and TRBJ1-2; TRBD1 aligns across 10 bases. With 5 bases clipped from V and 5 bases from J, the junction kept 2 bases outside the gene matches. There are 13 residues in the CDR3. Germline V gives CDR1 MNHEY, CDR2 SMNVEV (reference sequence). CDR3 sequence reads: CASSPGQGYGYTF. The CDR3 bases are TGTGCCAGCAGTCCGGGACAGGGGTATGGCTACACCTTC.

The CDR3 DNA reads TGTGCCAGCAGCTTTGTAGCGGGGGGCGGGTATTTT. This translates into CASSFVAGGGYF. The rearrangement joins TRBV7-2 to TRBJ2-3; 10 nucleotides match TRBD2. This CDR3 is 12 amino acids long. The trim removed 3 bases at V and 14 bases at J, leaving 5 bases unmatched. CDR1 and CDR2 from the germline V gene are SGHTA and FQGNSA.

V usage is TRBV7-8 and J usage is TRBJ1-2; D remains ambiguous. CDR1 is SGHVS and CDR2 is FQNEAQ in the germline V gene. V was trimmed by 4 bases and J by 8 bases, leaving 14 bases between them. CDR3 size: 13 residues. In nucleotides, the CDR3 is TGTGCCAGCAGCTCCACGGTGGGAGGAGGCTACACCTTC. This encodes CASSSTVGGGYTF.

The rearrangement links TRBV5-6 to TRBJ1-1; 7 positions agree with TRBD1. CDR3 size: 15 residues. Germline loops: CDR1 SGHDT, CDR2 YYEEEE. With V trimmed by 4 bases and J by 8 bases, 14 bases remained unmatched. CDR3 nucleotides: TGTGCCAGCAGCCGGACGACCATGGACAGGCCCGAAGCTTTCTTT. This codes for CASSRTTMDRPEAFF.

V gene TRBV10-1 combines with J gene TRBJ2-1; 7 bases match TRBD1. Per the germline V gene, CDR1 is WNHNN and CDR2 is SYGVQD (reference sequence). The CDR3 is 13 residues long. J lost 7 bases, V lost 4 bases, and 4 bases had no gene match. The CDR3 region has the DNA TGCGCCAGCAGTGGGGCCAGGGGGAATGAGCAGTTCTTC. It specifies CASSGARGNEQFF.

This clone was counted a single time. This sequence joins TRBV5-1 and TRBJ2-5; a weak D match, TRBD2 (6 bases). Between the trimmed V and J ends, which lost 5 bases and 5 bases, there was a span of 19 bases. The germline gives CDR1 SGHRS, CDR2 YFSETQ. This CDR3 comprises 15 residues. The CDR3 sequence is CASRRTGLPRETQYF. The CDR3 nucleotides read TGCGCCAGCAGAAGAACGGGACTGCCTCGCGAGACCCAGTACTTC.